This entry lists 21 T cell receptor beta chains sequenced from one sample in a study of shared T cell receptors in the human thymus. Here immunoSEQ multiplex PCR was the method, and the copy in TCRdb shows in-frame clones only, minus some. The repertoire has roughly 560,000 clones, 70% to 80% of them found once; the top ten carry about 0.013%. Another study also made use of these data, one on human thymus T cells.

Sequencing was carried out using thymocytes. The receptor source for this set is a boy in the first two years of life with a congenital heart defect.

In nucleotides, the CDR3 is TGTGCCAGCTCACCACCAATCTTCAATCACGGGTTTCCCTCCTACGAGCAGTACTTC. Residues: CASSPPIFNHGFPSYEQYF. The rearrangement joins TRBV18 to TRBJ2-7; D is uncertain. The germline V gene has CDR1 KGHSH and CDR2 LQKENI. This CDR3 spans 19 amino acids. Trimming removed 0 bases from V and 0 bases from J, with 21 bases in between.

CDR3 protein: CASSEVGDFGTRIVWNTGELFF. The CDR3, as DNA: TGTGCCAGCAGTGAAGTAGGGGATTTTGGGACTAGGATCGTGTGGAACACCGGGGAGCTGTTTTTT. V is TRBV6-1 and J is TRBJ2-2; the match to TRBD2 covers 8 bases. From germline, CDR1 is MNHNS and CDR2 SASEGT. With V trimmed by 1 base and J by 1 base, 20 bases remained unmatched. This CDR3 comprises 22 residues.

The chain couples TRBV30 to TRBJ1-1; D uncertain. The CDR3 runs 15 residues. V lost 4 bases and J 0 bases, leaving 15 bases between the germline ends. The germline V gene encodes CDR1 GTSNPN and CDR2 SVGIG (reference sequence). The CDR3 DNA is TGTGCCTGGACCCCGGCGGGGAGCTTGAACACTGAAGCTTTCTTT. Protein: CAWTPAGSLNTEAFF.

This chain connects TRBV10-1 to TRBJ2-7, with 9 bases identical to TRBD2. Per the germline V gene, CDR1 is WNHNN and CDR2 is SYGVQD (reference sequence). The CDR3 contains 17 residues. V was clipped by 7 bases and J by 2 bases; unmatched bases: 15. The CDR3 DNA sequence: TGCGCCAGCACCGAGAGGGGAGCTAGCGGGATACCCTACGAGCAGTACTTC. It codes for CASTERGASGIPYEQYF.

This chain connects TRBV4-3 to TRBJ2-3; 11 nucleotides agree with TRBD2. With 1 base clipped from V and 3 bases from J, the junction kept 9 bases outside the gene matches. CDR1 and CDR2 from the germline V gene are LGHNA and YSLEER. This CDR3 is built from 18 residues. CDR3 bases: TGCGCCAGCAGCCAAGGGAGTAGACTAGCGGGGTCAACAGATACGCAGTATTTT. It specifies CASSQGSRLAGSTDTQYF.

This clone was recorded a few times. This chain joins TRBV10-1 and TRBJ2-7; 7 bases agree with TRBD1. The germline V gene encodes CDR1 WNHNN and CDR2 SYGVQD (reference sequence). CDR3 length equals 14 residues. V shed 2 bases, J shed 4 bases, and the junction held 5 bases outside the gene matches. CDR3 nucleotide sequence: TGCGCCAGCAGTGAGAAGGGCAGGGGGTACGAGCAGTACTTC. Protein product: CASSEKGRGYEQYF.

The chain has TRBV27 and TRBJ2-5; 7 nucleotides agree with TRBD1. Germline V gene sequence: CDR1 MNHEY, CDR2 SMNVEV (reference sequence). The CDR3 covers 15 residues. V lost 5 bases to trimming and J lost 7 bases; unmatched junction nucleotides: 13. CDR3 amino acids: CASSPPTGDLGTQYF. CDR3 nucleotides: TGTGCCAGCAGTCCCCCTACAGGGGACCTGGGGACCCAGTACTTC.

The chain links TRBV5-4 to TRBJ2-4; TRBD1 aligns across 8 bases. The V gene end was trimmed by 4 bases and the J gene end by 2 bases; junction bases not matched to a gene: 2. The CDR3 is made up of 14 amino acids. Germline lookup yields CDR1 SGHNT and CDR2 YYREEE (reference sequence). CDR3 region: CASSRTGSKNIQYF. The DNA for the CDR3 is TGTGCCAGCAGCCGGACAGGGTCCAAAAACATTCAGTACTTC.

This clone was seen a single time. The V and J genes are TRBV28 and TRBJ2-3; D is possibly TRBD2 (5 bases). CDR1 is MDHEN, CDR2 SYDVKM, per germline. V was cut by 2 bases and J by 0 bases, with 18 bases left in between. There are 18 residues in the CDR3. CDR3 coding DNA: TGTGCCAGCAGTTTAGATGCGGCTAGCAGTCCTAGCACAGATACGCAGTATTTT. This gives the protein CASSLDAASSPSTDTQYF.

This clone showed up just once. The J gene is TRBJ1-4, the V gene TRBV4-2, with 7 bases identical to TRBD1. The germline gives CDR1 LGHNA, CDR2 YNFKEQ. V lost 4 bases, J lost 7 bases, and 12 bases stayed unmatched. The CDR3 loop spans 16 amino acids. The CDR3 DNA is TGTGCCAGCAGCCGGTCCACGAGGGGGCGGAGTGAAAAACTGTTTTTT. This sequence encodes CASSRSTRGRSEKLFF.

This clone was seen just once. V is TRBV6-1 and J is TRBJ2-5; D unresolved. Trimming removed 2 bases at V and 5 bases at J, with 12 bases between. CDR3 length equals 14 residues. CDR1 is MNHNS, CDR2 SASEGT, per germline. The CDR3: CASSEKPGAETQYF. For the CDR3, the DNA is TGTGCCAGCAGTGAAAAGCCCGGAGCCGAGACCCAGTACTTC.

The chain uses TRBV5-1 and TRBJ2-2, with 8 bases aligning to TRBD2. From germline, CDR1 is SGHRS and CDR2 YFSETQ. Losses at the gene ends were 9 bases for V and 5 bases for J; bases not matched to a gene: 9. This CDR3 is 14 amino acids long. The CDR3 protein is CATSPAGGTGELFF. The CDR3 nucleotides are TGCGCCACCTCCCCCGCGGGAGGAACCGGGGAGCTGTTTTTT.

This chain uses TRBV25-1 with TRBJ2-5, with a possible D match to TRBD2 (5 bases). Trimming cost V 9 bases and J 2 bases, with 19 bases left between them. Germline V gene lookup returns CDR1 MGHDK and CDR2 SYGVNS. CDR3 size: 15 residues. The CDR3 DNA sequence: TGTGCCAGTTCGATCATAGTGTCGGGGCAAGAGACCCAGTACTTC. It encodes CASSIIVSGQETQYF.

The V gene is TRBV5-1, the J gene TRBJ1-4, with TRBD1 as a possible D gene (5 bases). Germline CDR1 SGHRS, CDR2 YFSETQ. The CDR3 length is 13 residues. V lost 0 bases, J lost 11 bases, and 11 bases lay in between. CDR3 residues: CASSLEGQGKLFF. CDR3 nucleotide sequence: TGCGCCAGCAGCTTGGAAGGGCAGGGCAAACTGTTTTTT.

The chain is built from TRBV29-1 and TRBJ1-1, with TRBD1 identical over 9 bases. Trimming took 3 bases from V and 1 from J; bases not matched to a gene: 9. The germline V gene has CDR1 SQVTM and CDR2 ANQGSEA. CDR3 size: 16 residues. The CDR3 here is CSVDRGQGKRNTEAFF. The CDR3 DNA reads TGCAGCGTTGATAGGGGACAGGGAAAGAGGAACACTGAAGCTTTCTTT.

The rearrangement links TRBV15 to TRBJ2-2, with TRBD2 matching over 7 bases. CDR3 length equals 17 residues. Germline CDR1 and CDR2: LNHNV and YYDKDF (reference sequence). Germline trimming cut 7 bases from V and 7 bases from J; bases unmatched to any gene: 18. CDR3 sequence reads: CATTLLHGRPRSGELFF. The CDR3 bases are TGTGCCACCACCCTACTACACGGGAGGCCAAGGAGCGGGGAGCTGTTTTTT.

The chain links TRBV6-1 to TRBJ1-2; TRBD1 might be the D (5 bases). V lost 1 base, J lost 8 bases, and 17 bases lay in between. CDR1 is MNHNS, CDR2 SASEGT, per germline. The CDR3 sequence is 15 residues long. As DNA, the CDR3 is TGTGCCAGCAGTGAAGGCGGACCGAACCCAGGGGGCTACACCTTC. This codes for CASSEGGPNPGGYTF.

The rearrangement joins TRBV9 to TRBJ2-7; 8 bases agree with TRBD2. J gave up 2 bases and V 4 bases, and 20 bases lay outside the gene matches. The CDR3 extends over 19 amino acids. Germline V gives CDR1 SGDLS, CDR2 YYNGEE. The CDR3 coding sequence is TGTGCCAGCAGCCCCCGGGGCCGGGAGAAGCGGGGGAGACCCTACGAGCAGTACTTC. It is translated as CASSPRGREKRGRPYEQYF.

The J gene is TRBJ2-2, the V gene TRBV20-1; D gene unclear. The CDR3 extends over 10 amino acids. Trimming removed 6 bases from V and 8 bases from J, with 7 bases in between. Germline CDR1 and CDR2: DFQATT and SNEGSKA (reference sequence). The CDR3 sequence: CSARRGELFF. CDR3 nucleotide sequence: TGCAGTGCCCGGAGAGGGGAGCTGTTTTTT.

This chain connects TRBV14 to TRBJ2-2; D perhaps matches TRBD1 (7 bases). Trimming took 0 bases from V and 5 from J, leaving 16 bases between them. Germline CDR1 SGHDN, CDR2 FVKESK. The CDR3 is 17 residues long. The CDR3 protein is CASSQDQSAGGTGELFF. In nucleotides, the CDR3 is TGTGCCAGCAGCCAAGATCAGTCGGCAGGGGGGACCGGGGAGCTGTTTTTT.

The V gene is TRBV4-3, the J gene TRBJ2-7, with a possible D match to TRBD2 (5 bases). Trimming stripped 4 bases from V and 5 bases from J, with 21 bases between. The length of the CDR3 is 16 residues. CDR1 and CDR2 (germline): LGHNA, YSLEER. The CDR3 region is CASSPRQEGSGDEQYF. DNA of the CDR3: TGCGCCAGCAGCCCGAGGCAGGAAGGGAGTGGAGACGAGCAGTACTTC.